This T cell receptor (beta chain) was observed in a study of blood T cell repertoires in COVID-19. On the study more broadly: Sites in the United States, Italy and Spain provided acute and convalescent COVID-19 samples.

CDR3 length: 15 residues. CDR1 SEHNR and CDR2 FQNEAQ come from the germline V gene (reference sequence). V lost 5 bases and J lost 5; bases outside the gene matches: 6. Authors' processing steps: Reference gene primer amplification gave nucleated cell count estimates. TCRdb's table, derived via immunoSEQ multiplex PCR, lists solely in-frame clones and lacks some. From that table come the V and J calls and clone size; the DNA was used to work out D and trimming. This sample carries fewer than 500,000 clones, 75% to 90% of them seen once, and the ten largest clones take 0.65% to 0.9%. V gene TRBV7-9 combines with J gene TRBJ2-5; TRBD2 matches 12 bases. The TCR comes from a woman aged 18 to 35 who had recovered from COVID-19. Sequencing was carried out using PBMCs or T cells enriched from blood (not recorded which). The CDR3, as DNA: TGTGCCAGCAGCCCGACTAGCGGGGGTAGGGAGACCCAGTACTTC. Encoded protein: CASSPTSGGRETQYF.